The clone carrying this T cell receptor beta chain appeared many times. Antigen: not known. This entry belongs to a study of T cells in Graves' hyperthyroidism and ophthalmopathy. As for the study in general: Pretreatment peripheral blood was obtained at initial diagnosis.

Notes on the study in general: A 13 V-J model separated ophthalmopathy from stable hyperthyroidism.

With a duration under 2 months, the hyperthyroidism was newly diagnosed in patients aged 18 to 65. Uncontrolled infections, other autoimmune diseases, pregnancy or lactation led to exclusion of patients. From RNA transcripts, TCR beta CDR3 regions were amplified. When the TCR CDR3 underwent first-round RT-PCR, the HTBI primer set was used. One entry per CDR3 protein results from TCRdb running MiXCR on the multiplex PCR reads. The sample carries hundreds of thousands of distinct CDR3 sequences, about 18% recorded once. The sample taken for sequencing was blood. The clonotype was recovered from a woman aged 18-29 years with Graves' hyperthyroidism.

CDR3 DNA sequence: TGTGCCAGCAGTTTGGGGACAAGAGACGAGCAGTACTTC. Protein: CASSLGTRDEQYF. J is TRBJ2-7 and V is TRBV12-3 or TRBV12-4, with D maybe TRBD1 (6 bases). The CDR3 totals 13 residues. V lost 3 bases and J lost 5, with 11 bases in between.